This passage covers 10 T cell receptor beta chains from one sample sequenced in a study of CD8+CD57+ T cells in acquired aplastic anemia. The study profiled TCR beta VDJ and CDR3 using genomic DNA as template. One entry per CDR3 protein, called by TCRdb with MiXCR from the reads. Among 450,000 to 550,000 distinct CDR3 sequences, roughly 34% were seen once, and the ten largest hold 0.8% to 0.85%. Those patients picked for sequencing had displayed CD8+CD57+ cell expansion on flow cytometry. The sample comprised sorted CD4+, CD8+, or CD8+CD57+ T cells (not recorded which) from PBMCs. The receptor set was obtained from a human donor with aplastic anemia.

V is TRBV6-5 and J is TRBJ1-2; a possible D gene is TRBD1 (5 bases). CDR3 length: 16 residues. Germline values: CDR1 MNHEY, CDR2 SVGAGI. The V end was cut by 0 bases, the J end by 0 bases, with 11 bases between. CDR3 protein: CASSYSATGSNYGYTF. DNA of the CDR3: TGTGCCAGCAGTTACTCTGCCACAGGCTCTAACTATGGCTACACCTTC.

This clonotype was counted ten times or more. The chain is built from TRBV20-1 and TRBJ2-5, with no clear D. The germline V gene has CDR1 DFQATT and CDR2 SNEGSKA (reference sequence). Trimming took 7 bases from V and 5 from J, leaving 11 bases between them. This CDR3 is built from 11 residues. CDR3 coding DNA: TGCAGTGTGCATAGCCGGGAGACCCAGTACTTC. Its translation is CSVHSRETQYF.

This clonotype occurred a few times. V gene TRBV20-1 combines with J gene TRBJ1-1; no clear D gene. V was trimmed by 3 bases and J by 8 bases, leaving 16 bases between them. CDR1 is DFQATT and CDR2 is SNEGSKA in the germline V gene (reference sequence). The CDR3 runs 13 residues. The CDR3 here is CSASYSHSPEAFF. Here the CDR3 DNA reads TGCAGTGCTAGTTACAGCCACAGTCCAGAAGCTTTCTTT.

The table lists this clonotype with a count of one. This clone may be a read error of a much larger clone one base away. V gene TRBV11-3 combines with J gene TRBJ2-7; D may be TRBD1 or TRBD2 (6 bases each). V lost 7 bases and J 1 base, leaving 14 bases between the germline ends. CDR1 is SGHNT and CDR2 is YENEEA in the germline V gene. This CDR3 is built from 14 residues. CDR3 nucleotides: TGTGCCAGCAACTCGGGGGACACTTCCTACGAGCAGTACTTC. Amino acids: CASNSGDTSYEQYF.

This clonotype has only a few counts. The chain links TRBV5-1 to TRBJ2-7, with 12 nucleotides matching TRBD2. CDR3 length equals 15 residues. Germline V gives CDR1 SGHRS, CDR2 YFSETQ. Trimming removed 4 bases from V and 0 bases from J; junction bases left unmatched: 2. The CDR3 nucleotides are TGCGCCAGCAGCAGGACTAGCGGGGACTCCTACGAGCAGTACTTC. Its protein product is CASSRTSGDSYEQYF.

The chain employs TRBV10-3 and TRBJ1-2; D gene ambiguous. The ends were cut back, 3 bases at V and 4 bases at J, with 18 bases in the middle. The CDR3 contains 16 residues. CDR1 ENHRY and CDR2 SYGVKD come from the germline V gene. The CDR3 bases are TGTGCCATCAGTGAAGGGTACCTCTCCTACGTCTATGGCTACACCTTC. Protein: CAISEGYLSYVYGYTF.

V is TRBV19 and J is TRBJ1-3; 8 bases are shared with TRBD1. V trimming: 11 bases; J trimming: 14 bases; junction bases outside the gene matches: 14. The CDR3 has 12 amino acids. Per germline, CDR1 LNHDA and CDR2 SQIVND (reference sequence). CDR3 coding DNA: TGTGCCGTCTCCCCAGGGGGCAAGCTCCTATATTTT. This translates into CAVSPGGKLLYF. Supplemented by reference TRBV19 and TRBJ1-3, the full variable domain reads DGGITQSPKYLFRKEGQNVTLSCEQNLNHDAMYWYRQDPGQGLRLIYYSQIVNDFQKGDIAEGYSVSREKKESFPLTVTSAQKNPTAFYLCAVSPGGKLLYFGEGSWLTVV.

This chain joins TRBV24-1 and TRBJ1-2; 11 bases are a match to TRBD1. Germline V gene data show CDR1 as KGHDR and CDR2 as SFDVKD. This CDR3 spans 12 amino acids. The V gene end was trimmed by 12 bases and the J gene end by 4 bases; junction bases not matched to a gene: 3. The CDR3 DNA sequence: TGTGCCCCAGGGACAGGGGGCTATGGCTACACCTTC. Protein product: CAPGTGGYGYTF.

CDR3 region: CSARPGQGLGGYTF. CDR3 in DNA: TGCAGTGCTAGACCGGGACAGGGGTTGGGTGGCTACACCTTC. The rearrangement uses TRBV20-1 and TRBJ1-2; 10 positions agree with TRBD1. The J segment lost 7 bases and the V segment lost 2 bases, leaving 7 bases of the junction unmatched. Germline V gives CDR1 DFQATT, CDR2 SNEGSKA (reference sequence). This CDR3 has 14 residues.

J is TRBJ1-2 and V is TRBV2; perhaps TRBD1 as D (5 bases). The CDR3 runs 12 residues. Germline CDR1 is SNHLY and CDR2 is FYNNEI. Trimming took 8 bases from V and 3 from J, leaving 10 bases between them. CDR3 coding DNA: TGTGCCAGCGGGAGGGACGACTATGGCTACACCTTC. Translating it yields CASGRDDYGYTF.